This TCR beta chain was sequenced in a study of CD4 and CD8 cells across lung adenocarcinoma regions. The patients had localized lung adenocarcinoma, a non-small cell subtype. TCRdb used MiXCR to reprocess the PCR reads, holding one entry per CDR3 protein. This table has several thousand distinct CDR3 sequences, approximately 46% appearing once. CDR3 size: 15 residues. With 5 bases removed from V and 3 bases from J, the gap between germline ends came to 17 bases. Germline loops: CDR1 MNHEY, CDR2 SVGEGT. The material sequenced was CD8+ T cells from the center of a lung tumor. The receptor comes from a male donor with lung adenocarcinoma. The CD4 and CD8 labels of this study may be unreliable. This chain links TRBV6-2 or TRBV6-3 with TRBJ2-7; the D is unclear. CDR3 in DNA: TGTGCCAGCAGTCCTCTCAGCGAGACCTACTACGAGCAGTACTTC. This sequence encodes CASSPLSETYYEQYF.